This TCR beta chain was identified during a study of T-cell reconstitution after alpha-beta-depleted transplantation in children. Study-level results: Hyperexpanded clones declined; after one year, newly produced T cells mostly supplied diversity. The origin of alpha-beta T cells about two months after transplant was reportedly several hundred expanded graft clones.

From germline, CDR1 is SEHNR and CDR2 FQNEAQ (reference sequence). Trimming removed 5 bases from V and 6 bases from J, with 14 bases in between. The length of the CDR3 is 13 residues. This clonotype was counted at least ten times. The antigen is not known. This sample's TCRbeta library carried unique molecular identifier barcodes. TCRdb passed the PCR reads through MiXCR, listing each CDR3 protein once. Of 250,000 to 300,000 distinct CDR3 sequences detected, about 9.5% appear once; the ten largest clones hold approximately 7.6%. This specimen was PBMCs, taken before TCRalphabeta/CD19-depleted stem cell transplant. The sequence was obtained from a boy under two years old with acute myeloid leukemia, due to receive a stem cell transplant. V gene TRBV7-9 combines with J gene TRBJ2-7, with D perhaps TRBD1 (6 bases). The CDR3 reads CASSPLTGGEQYF. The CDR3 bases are TGTGCCAGCAGCCCCCTGACAGGTGGCGAGCAGTACTTC.